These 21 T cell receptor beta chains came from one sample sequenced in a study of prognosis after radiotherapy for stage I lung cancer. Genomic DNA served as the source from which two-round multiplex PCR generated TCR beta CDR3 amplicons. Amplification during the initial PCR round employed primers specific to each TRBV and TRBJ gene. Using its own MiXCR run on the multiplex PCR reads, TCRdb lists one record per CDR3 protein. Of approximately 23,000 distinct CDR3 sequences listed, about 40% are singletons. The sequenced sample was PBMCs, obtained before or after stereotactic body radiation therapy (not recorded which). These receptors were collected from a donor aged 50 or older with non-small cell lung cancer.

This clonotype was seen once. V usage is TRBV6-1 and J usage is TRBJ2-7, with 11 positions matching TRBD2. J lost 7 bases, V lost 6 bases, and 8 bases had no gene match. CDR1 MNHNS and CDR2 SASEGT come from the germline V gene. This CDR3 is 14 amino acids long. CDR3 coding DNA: TGTGCCAGCAGACGACTAGCGGGGTCGAGTGAGCAGTACTTC. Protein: CASRRLAGSSEQYF.

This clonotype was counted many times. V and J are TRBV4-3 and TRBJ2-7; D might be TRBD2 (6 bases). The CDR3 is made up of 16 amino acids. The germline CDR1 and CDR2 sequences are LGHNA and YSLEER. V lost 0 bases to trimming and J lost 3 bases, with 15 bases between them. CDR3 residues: CASSQDFAGWYYEQYF. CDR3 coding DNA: TGCGCCAGCAGCCAAGATTTTGCGGGATGGTACTACGAGCAGTACTTC.

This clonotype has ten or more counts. The CDR3 DNA reads TGTGCCAGCAGCGGACCGGGCCTCTTCGGGGAGCAGTACTTC. It translates to CASSGPGLFGEQYF. J is TRBJ2-7 and V is TRBV5-4, with D uncertain. Germline V gene sequence: CDR1 SGHNT, CDR2 YYREEE (reference sequence). Trimming took off 4 bases at V and 7 bases at J, with 18 bases between the two ends. The CDR3 runs 14 residues.

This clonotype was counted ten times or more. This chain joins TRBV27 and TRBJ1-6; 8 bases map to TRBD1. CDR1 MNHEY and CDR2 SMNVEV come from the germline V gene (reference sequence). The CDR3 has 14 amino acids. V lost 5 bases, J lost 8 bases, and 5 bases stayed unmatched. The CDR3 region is CASSPGQGDSPLHF. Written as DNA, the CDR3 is TGTGCCAGCAGTCCCGGACAGGGAGATTCACCCCTCCACTTT.

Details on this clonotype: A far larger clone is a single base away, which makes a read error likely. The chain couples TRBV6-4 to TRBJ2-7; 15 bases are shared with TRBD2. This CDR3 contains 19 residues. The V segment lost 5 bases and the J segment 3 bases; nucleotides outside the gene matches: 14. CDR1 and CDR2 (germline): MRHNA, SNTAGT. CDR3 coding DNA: TGTGCCAGCAGTTTAGTAGGACTAGCGGGAGGGGAGAGGGTCTACGAGCAGTACTTC. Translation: CASSLVGLAGGERVYEQYF.

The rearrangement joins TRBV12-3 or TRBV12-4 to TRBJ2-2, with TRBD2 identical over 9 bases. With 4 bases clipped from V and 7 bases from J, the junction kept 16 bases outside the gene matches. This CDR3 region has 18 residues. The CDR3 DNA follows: TGTGCCAGCAGTTACGCGATTGGAATAGCGGGAGTCGACGGGGAGCTGTTTTTT. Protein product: CASSYAIGIAGVDGELFF.

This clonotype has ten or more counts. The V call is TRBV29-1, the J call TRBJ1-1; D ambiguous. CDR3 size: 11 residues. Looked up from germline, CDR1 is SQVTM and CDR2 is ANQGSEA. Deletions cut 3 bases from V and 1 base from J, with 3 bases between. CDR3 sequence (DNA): TGCAGCGTTGACAAGAACACTGAAGCTTTCTTT. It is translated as CSVDKNTEAFF. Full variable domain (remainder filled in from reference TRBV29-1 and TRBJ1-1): SAVISQKPSRDICQRGTSLTIQCQVDSQVTMMFWYRQQPGQSLTLIATANQGSEATYESGFVIDKFPISRPNLTFSTLTVSNMSPEDSSIYLCSVDKNTEAFFGQGTRLTVV.

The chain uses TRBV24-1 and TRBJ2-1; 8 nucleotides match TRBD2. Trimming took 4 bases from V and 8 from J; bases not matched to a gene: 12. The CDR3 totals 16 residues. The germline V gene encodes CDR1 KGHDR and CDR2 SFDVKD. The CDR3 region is CATSEPISGGWDEQFF. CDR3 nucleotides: TGTGCCACCAGTGAACCAATCAGCGGGGGCTGGGATGAGCAGTTCTTC.

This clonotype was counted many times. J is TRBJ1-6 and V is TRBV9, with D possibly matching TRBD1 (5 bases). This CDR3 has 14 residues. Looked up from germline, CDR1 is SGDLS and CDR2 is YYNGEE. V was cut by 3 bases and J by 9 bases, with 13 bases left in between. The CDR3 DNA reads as TGTGCCAGCAGCGGCCCAGAAGGGGCTTCACCCCTCCACTTT. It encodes CASSGPEGASPLHF.

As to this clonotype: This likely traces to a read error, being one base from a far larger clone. The CDR3 region is CAISPGQGFTYEQYF. CDR3 bases: TGTGCCATCAGCCCGGGACAGGGCTTCACCTACGAGCAGTACTTC. This chain links TRBV6-5 with TRBJ2-7, with 9 bases fitting TRBD1. Germline CDR1 and CDR2: MNHEY and SVGAGI. This CDR3 region has 15 residues. Trimming at V came to 10 bases and at J to 2 bases, leaving 12 bases not matched to a gene.

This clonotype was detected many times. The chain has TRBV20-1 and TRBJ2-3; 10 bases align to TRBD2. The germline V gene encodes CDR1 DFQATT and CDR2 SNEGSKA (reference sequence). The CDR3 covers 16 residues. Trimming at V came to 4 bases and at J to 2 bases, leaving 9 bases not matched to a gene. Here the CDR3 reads CSATRELAGPTDTQYF. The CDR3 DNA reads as TGCAGTGCTACCCGTGAACTAGCGGGACCCACAGATACGCAGTATTTT.

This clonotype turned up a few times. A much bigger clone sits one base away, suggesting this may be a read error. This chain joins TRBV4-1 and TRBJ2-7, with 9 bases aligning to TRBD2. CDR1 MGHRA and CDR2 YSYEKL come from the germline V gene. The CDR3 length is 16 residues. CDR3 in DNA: TGCGCCAGCAGCCAGGGACTAGCATCTAGCTCCCACGAGCAGTACTTC. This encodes CASSQGLASSSHEQYF.

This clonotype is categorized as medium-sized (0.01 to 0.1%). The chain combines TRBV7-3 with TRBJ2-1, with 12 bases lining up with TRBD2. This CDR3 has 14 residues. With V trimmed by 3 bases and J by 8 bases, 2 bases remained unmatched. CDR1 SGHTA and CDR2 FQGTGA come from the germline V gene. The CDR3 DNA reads TGTGCCAGCAGCTTGACTAGCGGGGGCTATGAGCAGTTCTTC. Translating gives CASSLTSGGYEQFF. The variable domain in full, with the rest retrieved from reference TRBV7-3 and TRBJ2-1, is GAGVSQTPSNKVTEKGKYVELRCDPISGHTALYWYRQSLGQGPEFLIYFQGTGAADDSGLPNDRFFAVRPEGSVSTLKIQRTERGDSAVYLCASSLTSGGYEQFFGPGTRLTVL.

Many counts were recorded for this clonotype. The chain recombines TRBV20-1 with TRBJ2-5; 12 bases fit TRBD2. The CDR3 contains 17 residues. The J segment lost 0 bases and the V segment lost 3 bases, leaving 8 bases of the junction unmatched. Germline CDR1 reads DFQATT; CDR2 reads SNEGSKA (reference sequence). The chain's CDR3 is CSASSSGRGEYQETQYF. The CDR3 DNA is TGCAGTGCTAGCTCTAGCGGGAGGGGGGAGTACCAAGAGACCCAGTACTTC.

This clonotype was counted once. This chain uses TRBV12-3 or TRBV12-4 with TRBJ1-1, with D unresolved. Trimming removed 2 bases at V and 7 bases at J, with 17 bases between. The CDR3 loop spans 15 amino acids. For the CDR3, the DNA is TGTGCCAGCAGTTTATTTGGGGATGCGAGCATTGAAGCTTTCTTT. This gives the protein CASSLFGDASIEAFF.

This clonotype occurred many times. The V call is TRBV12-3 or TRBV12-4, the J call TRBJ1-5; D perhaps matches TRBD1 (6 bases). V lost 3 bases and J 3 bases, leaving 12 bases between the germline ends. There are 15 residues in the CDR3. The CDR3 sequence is CASSLSGGYNQPQHF. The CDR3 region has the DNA TGTGCCAGCAGTTTGAGTGGGGGCTACAATCAGCCCCAGCATTTT.

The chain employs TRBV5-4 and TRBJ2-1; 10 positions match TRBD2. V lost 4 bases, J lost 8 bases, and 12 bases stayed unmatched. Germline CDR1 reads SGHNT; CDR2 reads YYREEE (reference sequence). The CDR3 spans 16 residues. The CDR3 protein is CASSPPGASGSDEQFF. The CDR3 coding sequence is TGTGCCAGCAGCCCCCCGGGGGCTAGCGGGAGTGATGAGCAGTTCTTC.

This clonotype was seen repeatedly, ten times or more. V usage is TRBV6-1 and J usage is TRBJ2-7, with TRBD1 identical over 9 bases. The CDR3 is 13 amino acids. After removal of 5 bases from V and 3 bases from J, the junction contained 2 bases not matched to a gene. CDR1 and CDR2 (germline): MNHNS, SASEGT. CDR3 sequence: CASSRDRDYEQYF. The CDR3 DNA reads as TGTGCCAGCAGTAGGGACAGGGACTACGAGCAGTACTTC.

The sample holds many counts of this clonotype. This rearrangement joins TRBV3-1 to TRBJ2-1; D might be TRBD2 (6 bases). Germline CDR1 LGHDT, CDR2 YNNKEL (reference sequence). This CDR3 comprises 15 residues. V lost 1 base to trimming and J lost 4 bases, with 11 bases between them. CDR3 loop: CASSQGREPYNEQFF. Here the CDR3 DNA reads TGTGCCAGCAGCCAAGGGCGGGAACCATACAATGAGCAGTTCTTC.

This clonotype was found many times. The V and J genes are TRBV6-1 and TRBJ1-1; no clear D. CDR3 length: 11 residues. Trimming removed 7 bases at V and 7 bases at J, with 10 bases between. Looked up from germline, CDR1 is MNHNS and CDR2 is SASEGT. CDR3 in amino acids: CASTPGNEAFF. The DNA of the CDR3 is TGTGCCAGCACCCCGGGTAATGAAGCTTTCTTT.

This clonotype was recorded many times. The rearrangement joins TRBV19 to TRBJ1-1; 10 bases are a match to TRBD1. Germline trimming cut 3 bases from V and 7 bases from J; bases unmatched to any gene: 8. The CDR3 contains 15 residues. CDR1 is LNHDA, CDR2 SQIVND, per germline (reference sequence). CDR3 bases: TGTGCCAGTAGTATTTCCGACAGGGGGCCGTTTGAAGCTTTCTTT. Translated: CASSISDRGPFEAFF.